One and the same sample provided the 16 T cell receptor beta chains below, sequenced in a study of blood T cell repertoires in COVID-19. Assay used: immunoSEQ multiplex PCR; TCRdb lists only in-frame clones, some missing. The sample carries roughly 180,000 clones, 70% to 90% recorded once. Input material: peripheral blood. These receptors all come from a man aged 55 to 70 who had recovered from COVID-19.

The chain recombines TRBV6-2 or TRBV6-3 with TRBJ2-5; 7 bases are shared with TRBD1. The CDR3 contains 13 residues. The trim removed 4 bases at V and 5 bases at J, leaving 4 bases unmatched. CDR1 MNHEY and CDR2 SVGEGT come from the germline V gene. The CDR3 here is CASSSTGLETQYF. In nucleotides, the CDR3 is TGTGCCAGCAGTTCGACAGGGCTTGAGACCCAGTACTTC.

The CDR3 loop is CASIPPTRALEQYF. The DNA for the CDR3 is TGTGCCAGCATCCCTCCCACGCGGGCTTTGGAGCAGTACTTC. The chain employs TRBV6-5 and TRBJ2-7, with a possible D match to TRBD2 (5 bases). Germline-derived CDR1 and CDR2 are MNHEY and SVGAGI. This CDR3 has 14 residues. V shed 7 bases and J shed 7 bases, with 20 bases lying between them.

The CDR3 DNA follows: TGTGCCAGCTCACCAAAGGGGGCGCAGAACACCGGGGAGCTGTTTTTT. It codes for CASSPKGAQNTGELFF. V gene TRBV18 combines with J gene TRBJ2-2, with TRBD1 matching over 7 bases. The CDR3 sequence is 16 residues long. Germline V gene lookup returns CDR1 KGHSH and CDR2 LQKENI. The ends lost 2 bases at V and 1 base at J; junction bases unmatched: 4.

This chain joins TRBV11-1 and TRBJ1-2; D gene uncertain. The CDR3 totals 12 residues. The germline V gene encodes CDR1 SGHAT and CDR2 FQDESV (reference sequence). V lost 5 bases to trimming and J lost 7 bases, with 11 bases between them. The CDR3 DNA reads as TGTGCCAGCAGCCGGGATGCGGGTGGCTACACCTTC. Amino acids: CASSRDAGGYTF.

There are a few counts of this clone. The rearrangement uses TRBV7-6 and TRBJ1-5, with 7 bases that match TRBD1. CDR3 size: 17 residues. The germline V gene has CDR1 SGHVS and CDR2 FNYEAQ. J lost 0 bases, V lost 4 bases, and 9 bases had no gene match. CDR3 region: CASSWGTGVSSNQPQHF. Here the CDR3 DNA reads TGTGCCAGCAGCTGGGGAACAGGGGTTTCTAGCAATCAGCCCCAGCATTTT.

V gene TRBV6-2 or TRBV6-3 combines with J gene TRBJ2-1, with TRBD2 matching 11 bases. Trimming took 5 bases from V and 6 from J; bases not matched to a gene: 6. Looked up from germline, CDR1 is MNHEY and CDR2 is SVGEGT. CDR3 length: 15 amino acids. In nucleotides, the CDR3 is TGTGCCAGCAGTGCTAGCGGGGGGATTCGCAATGAGCAGTTCTTC. Encoded protein: CASSASGGIRNEQFF.

This clone was seen only a few times. The chain joins TRBV6-5 to TRBJ2-1; TRBD2 matches 7 bases. The CDR3 is 14 residues long. Germline CDR1 reads MNHEY; CDR2 reads SVGAGI. The J segment lost 10 bases and the V segment lost 0 bases, leaving 6 bases of the junction unmatched. The CDR3 is CASSYSFEREEQFF. The CDR3 region has the DNA TGTGCCAGCAGTTACTCGTTCGAGCGGGAAGAGCAGTTCTTC.

The chain recombines TRBV14 with TRBJ1-4, with TRBD1 matching 7 bases. V was clipped by 0 bases and J by 8 bases; unmatched bases: 12. CDR1 and CDR2 from the germline V gene are SGHDN and FVKESK. The CDR3 has 17 residues. In nucleotides, the CDR3 is TGTGCCAGCAGCCAAGAAGTAAGGGACAGTCTTGAAGAAAAACTGTTTTTT. It codes for CASSQEVRDSLEEKLFF.

The count of this clone is one. Germline is not matched at one junction end, which may reflect a read error. V gene TRBV7-7 combines with J gene TRBJ2-3; a weak D match, TRBD2 (7 bases). CDR1 is SSHAT and CDR2 is FNYEAQ in the germline V gene (reference sequence). CDR3 length: 15 residues. CDR3 sequence (DNA): TGTGCTAGCAGCTTAGCCGGGGGGCTACTGGATACGCAGTATTTT. Translation: CASSLAGGLLDTQYF.

The V gene is TRBV18, the J gene TRBJ1-5; 11 bases match TRBD1. The germline CDR1 and CDR2 sequences are KGHSH and LQKENI. CDR3 size: 16 residues. Losses at the gene ends were 2 bases for V and 6 bases for J; bases not matched to a gene: 6. For the CDR3, the DNA is TGTGCCAGCTCACCATCCGGGACAGGGGGTAGTCAGCCCCAGCATTTT. Translating it yields CASSPSGTGGSQPQHF.

The gene calls are TRBV7-6 and TRBJ2-2; tentatively, D is TRBD2 (7 bases). Trimming took off 1 base at V and 6 bases at J, with 12 bases between the two ends. From germline, CDR1 is SGHVS and CDR2 FNYEAQ. The CDR3 runs 15 residues. CDR3 coding DNA: TGTGCCAGCAGCTTAGTTGCGGGGGCAGCCGGGGAGCTGTTTTTT. Translation gives CASSLVAGAAGELFF. The full variable domain, in which reference TRBV7-6 and TRBJ2-2 provide the parts outside the CDR3, is GAGVSQSPRYKVTKRGQDVALRCDPISGHVSLYWYRQALGQGPEFLTYFNYEAQQDKSGLPNDRFSAERPEGSISTLTIQRTEQRDSAMYRCASSLVAGAAGELFFGEGSRLTVL.

The chain's CDR3 is CASSSLDRVGYEQYF. In DNA, the CDR3 is TGTGCCAGCAGCTCCCTGGACAGGGTGGGGTACGAGCAGTACTTC. V gene TRBV7-2 combines with J gene TRBJ2-7; 8 nucleotides line up with TRBD1. The CDR3 runs 15 residues. The V segment lost 4 bases and the J segment 4 bases; nucleotides outside the gene matches: 9. The germline V gene has CDR1 SGHTA and CDR2 FQGNSA.

V is TRBV7-3 and J is TRBJ1-1; no clear D gene. CDR1 and CDR2 from the germline V gene are SGHTA and FQGTGA. The CDR3 totals 13 residues. Deletions cut 5 bases from V and 1 base from J, with 8 bases between. The CDR3 DNA follows: TGTGCCAGCAGCCCAACTCCGAACACTGAAGCTTTCTTT. Encoded protein: CASSPTPNTEAFF.

The chain couples TRBV27 to TRBJ2-7; 11 nucleotides line up with TRBD2. Germline CDR1 is MNHEY and CDR2 is SMNVEV (reference sequence). The CDR3 contains 15 residues. The ends lost 2 bases at V and 4 bases at J; junction bases unmatched: 4. The CDR3 loop reads CASSLIGLAGYEQYF. In nucleotides, the CDR3 is TGTGCCAGCAGTTTAATAGGACTAGCGGGTTACGAGCAGTACTTC.

V gene TRBV11-1 combines with J gene TRBJ2-7; D is unclear. Looked up from germline, CDR1 is SGHAT and CDR2 is FQDESV (reference sequence). This CDR3 contains 15 residues. V was trimmed by 6 bases and J by 1 base, leaving 16 bases between them. The CDR3 is CASRPRDSPSYEQYF. Written as DNA, the CDR3 is TGTGCCAGCAGACCTCGTGACTCCCCTTCCTACGAGCAGTACTTC.

This chain uses TRBV10-1 with TRBJ2-3; no definite D call. This CDR3 is 15 amino acids long. Germline loops: CDR1 WNHNN, CDR2 SYGVQD (reference sequence). Between the trimmed V and J ends, which lost 1 base and 4 bases, there was a span of 12 bases. The CDR3: CASSELTREADTQYF. The CDR3 coding sequence is TGCGCCAGCAGTGAGTTGACGCGTGAGGCAGATACGCAGTATTTT.